Listed below are T cell receptor beta chains from one sample, sequenced in a study of blood T cells in healthy people across ages. MiXCR, run by TCRdb on the 5' RACE reads, gives a single entry per CDR3 protein. The sample lists under 1,000,000 distinct CDR3 sequences, 35% to 40% occurring once. What was sequenced was blood. The receptors shown here come from a man aged 18-30 years in good health. Both conserved end residues are part of each CDR3. Fields, in order: clone size, CDR3 length, D gene, J gene, V gene, CDR3 DNA, CDR3 protein. A D gene is named only where the DNA matches it firmly. Not all rows give a size; the values are once, few, many and, for expanded clones, a class.

>-|13|TRBD1|TRBJ2-2|TRBV29-1
TGCAGCGTGGACAGGGGAAGCATCGGGGAGCTGTTTTTT
CSVDRGSIGELFF
>-|13|-|TRBJ1-5|TRBV28
TGTGCCTCGGCCCGGGGGCTCAATCAGCCCCAGCATTTT
CASARGLNQPQHF
>many|14|-|TRBJ2-1|TRBV12-3/TRBV12-4
TGTGCCAGCAGTCTTCCGCAGGGAAACAATGAGCAGTTCTTC
CASSLPQGNNEQFF
>few|16|-|TRBJ2-5|TRBV20-1
TGCAGTGCTAGAGCCGATCCGGGACTGGGGATGTGGGCCCAGTACTTC
CSARADPGLGMWAQYF
>many|14|-|TRBJ2-5|TRBV4-1
TGCGCCAGCAGCCCACCGGGACAAGAAGAGACCCAGTACTTC
CASSPPGQEETQYF
>-|14|-|TRBJ1-2|TRBV11-1
TGTGCCAGCAGCTTTGCACCGGACAGCTATGGCTACACCTTC
CASSFAPDSYGYTF
>-|16|-|TRBJ2-3|TRBV5-6
TGTGCCAGCAGCATAGGACCCATAGCTGCGCGGGGTACGCAGTATTTT
CASSIGPIAARGTQYF
>-|14|TRBD2|TRBJ2-5|TRBV20-1
TGCAGTGCCTCGACTAGCGGGGGGGTATTTGCCCAGTACTTC
CSASTSGGVFAQYF
>once|13|-|TRBJ1-2|TRBV7-2
TGTGCCAGCAGCTTCCCGGAAGACTATGGCTACACCTTC
CASSFPEDYGYTF
>-|17|TRBD1|TRBJ2-3|TRBV4-2
TGTGCCAGCAGCCGGGGGACGACAGGGGGTTCGACAGATACGCAGTATTTT
CASSRGTTGGSTDTQYF
>once|16|TRBD2|TRBJ2-1|TRBV15
TGTGCCACCAGCAGAGATCTCGGACTAGCGGTATATGAGCAGTTCTTC
CATSRDLGLAVYEQFF
>-|15|TRBD1|TRBJ2-1|TRBV20-1
TGCAGTGCTAGAGATAGACAGGGGAACCCAAATGAGCAGTTCTTC
CSARDRQGNPNEQFF
>-|17|TRBD1|TRBJ2-1|TRBV29-1
TGCAGCGTTGAAGACCCCGGACAGGGGGCGGCTTACAATGAGCAGTTCTTC
CSVEDPGQGAAYNEQFF
>-|13|TRBD1|TRBJ2-7|TRBV30
TGTGCCTCAGAGGGACAGGAGAACTACGAGCAGTACTTC
CASEGQENYEQYF
>few|13|-|TRBJ2-3|TRBV2
TGTGCCAGCTGTTGGAGGTTATCAGGTACGCAGTATTTT
CASCWRLSGTQYF
>few|12|-|TRBJ1-4|TRBV12-3/TRBV12-4
TGTGCCATCGGGCAGGGCGGCGAAAAACTGTTTTTT
CAIGQGGEKLFF
>-|18|TRBD2|TRBJ2-3|TRBV13
TGTGCCAGCAGCTTGACTAGCGGGGTGTATGGTGATTCAGATACGCAGTATTTT
CASSLTSGVYGDSDTQYF
>-|12|TRBD2|TRBJ2-1|TRBV12-3/TRBV12-4
TGTGCCAGCAGTCATAGCGGGGAGGAGCAGTTCTTC
CASSHSGEEQFF
>-|14|TRBD1|TRBJ1-2|TRBV5-1
TGCGCCAGCAGCGTGGACCCAGGGGGCGGTGGCTACACCTTC
CASSVDPGGGGYTF
>once|21|-|TRBJ1-5|TRBV20-1
TGCAGTGCTAGAGAGAGGACATGGAGGGACGGCCAACGGAAGGGCAATCAGCCCCAGCATTTT
CSARERTWRDGQRKGNQPQHF
>-|13|-|TRBJ1-2|TRBV20-1
TGCAGTGCTAGCGGGGGCACTAACTATGGCTACACCTTC
CSASGGTNYGYTF
>-|13|-|TRBJ2-1|TRBV27
TGTGCCAGCAGCTGGGCAGTATACAATGAGCAGTTCTTC
CASSWAVYNEQFF
>few|14|-|TRBJ2-3|TRBV12-3/TRBV12-4
TGTGCCACCAGAATAGCAGGTGGCACAGATACGCAGTATTTT
CATRIAGGTDTQYF
>-|14|TRBD1|TRBJ1-5|TRBV12-3/TRBV12-4
TGTGCCAGCAGGCATGAAGGGGGCTATCAGCCCCAGCATTTT
CASRHEGGYQPQHF
>-|17|-|TRBJ2-2|TRBV12-3/TRBV12-4
TGTGCCAGCAGTTTTAAGGGAATGGCGGTGAACACCGGGGAGCTGTTTTTT
CASSFKGMAVNTGELFF
>-|13|-|TRBJ2-3|TRBV27
TGTGCCAGCAGTCCCCCCGGGCGTCGTACGCAGTATTTT
CASSPPGRRTQYF
>-|14|TRBD1|TRBJ2-1|TRBV10-3
TGTGCCATCGGGACCGGGACAGGGGGTTTCGAGCAGTTCTTC
CAIGTGTGGFEQFF
>once|15|-|TRBJ2-1|TRBV19
TGTGCCAGTAGTATAGCTGCGGGGTCCTACAATGAGCAGTTCTTC
CASSIAAGSYNEQFF
>-|17|-|TRBJ2-1|TRBV4-1
TGCGCCAGCAGCCAACCACTACTCGGGACCCAGGGAAATGGGCAGTTCTTC
CASSQPLLGTQGNGQFF
>few|12|-|TRBJ1-1|TRBV12-3/TRBV12-4
TGTGCCAGCAGTTATACAGCCCCTGAAGCTTTCTTT
CASSYTAPEAFF
>few|16|-|TRBJ2-5|TRBV7-9
TGTGCCAGCAGCCTAGGAGCAGGGGTGAACCAAGAGACCCAGTACTTC
CASSLGAGVNQETQYF
>-|14|-|TRBJ1-1|TRBV15
TGTGCCACCAGCAGAGATCAGGTGAACACTGAAGCTTTCTTT
CATSRDQVNTEAFF
>few|14|TRBD2|TRBJ2-1|TRBV10-3
TGTGCCATCAGTGCCTTCGGGGGGGACAATGAGCAGTTCTTC
CAISAFGGDNEQFF
>few|16|-|TRBJ1-1|TRBV7-2
TGTGCCAGCAGCTTAGATACTAACATATTCAACACTGAAGCTTTCTTT
CASSLDTNIFNTEAFF
>many|14|TRBD1|TRBJ2-4|TRBV7-2
TGTGCCAGCAGCCACCGGGACAGGTTAAACATTCAGTACTTC
CASSHRDRLNIQYF
>-|14|TRBD1|TRBJ2-3|TRBV2
TGTGCCAGCAGGAAGGACAGGTTCTCAGATACGCAGTATTTT
CASRKDRFSDTQYF
>-|14|-|TRBJ2-2|TRBV9
TGTGCCAGCAGCCCCTCAAACGGCCCCGGGGAGCTGTTTTTT
CASSPSNGPGELFF
>-|14|TRBD1|TRBJ1-2|TRBV12-3/TRBV12-4
TGTGCCAGCAGACGGGACAGGATTAACTATGGCTACACCTTC
CASRRDRINYGYTF
>-|14|-|TRBJ1-3|TRBV21-1
TGTGCCAGTTTCCCCGGGCCTAGGCAAAACGCCATATATTTT
CASFPGPRQNAIYF
>once|15|-|TRBJ2-3|TRBV10-3
TGTGCCATCAGCGTCGTAGCGGCCCACACAGATACGCAGTATTTT
CAISVVAAHTDTQYF
>-|13|TRBD2|TRBJ2-3|TRBV30
TGTGCCACAAATAGCGGGGGCACAGATACGCAGTATTTT
CATNSGGTDTQYF
>-|13|-|TRBJ1-1|TRBV6-5
TGTGCCAGCAGTTACTCGATACGGGGAGGAGCTTTCTTT
CASSYSIRGGAFF
>-|15|-|TRBJ2-5|TRBV14
TGTGCCAGCAGCCCTCTGAGGGGGGCACAAGAGACCCAGTACTTC
CASSPLRGAQETQYF
>many|13|-|TRBJ2-7|TRBV16
TGTGCCAGCAGCCAAATCTTAGGGGCCGAGCAGTACTTC
CASSQILGAEQYF